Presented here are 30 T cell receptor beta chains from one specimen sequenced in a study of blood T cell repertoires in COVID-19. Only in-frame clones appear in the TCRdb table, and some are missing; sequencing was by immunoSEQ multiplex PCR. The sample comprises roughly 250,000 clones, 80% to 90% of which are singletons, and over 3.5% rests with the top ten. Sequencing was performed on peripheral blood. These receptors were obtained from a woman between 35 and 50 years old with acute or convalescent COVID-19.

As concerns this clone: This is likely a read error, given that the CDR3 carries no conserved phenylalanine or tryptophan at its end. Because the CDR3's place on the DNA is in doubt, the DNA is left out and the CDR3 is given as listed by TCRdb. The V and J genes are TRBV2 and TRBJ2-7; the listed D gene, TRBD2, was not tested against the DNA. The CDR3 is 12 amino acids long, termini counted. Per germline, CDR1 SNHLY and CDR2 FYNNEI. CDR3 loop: CASSEIPPSVEL.

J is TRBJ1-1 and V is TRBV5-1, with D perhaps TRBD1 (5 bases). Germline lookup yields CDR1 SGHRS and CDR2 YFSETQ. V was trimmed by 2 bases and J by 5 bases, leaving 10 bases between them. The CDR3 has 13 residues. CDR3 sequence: CASSLGAGTEAFF. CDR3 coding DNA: TGCGCCAGCAGCTTAGGGGCGGGAACTGAAGCTTTCTTT.

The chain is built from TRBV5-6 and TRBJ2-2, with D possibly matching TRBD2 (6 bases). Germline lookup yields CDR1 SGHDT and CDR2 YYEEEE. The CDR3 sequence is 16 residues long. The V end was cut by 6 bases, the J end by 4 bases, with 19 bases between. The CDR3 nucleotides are TGTGCCAGCACTTCTGCTTCGGGGACTCGCACCGGGGAGCTGTTTTTT. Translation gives CASTSASGTRTGELFF. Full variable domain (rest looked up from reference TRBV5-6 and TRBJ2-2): DAGVTQSPTHLIKTRGQQVTLRCSPKSGHDTVSWYQQALGQGPQFIFQYYEEEERQRGNFPDRFSGHQFPNYSSELNVNALLLGDSALYLCASTSASGTRTGELFFGEGSRLTVL.

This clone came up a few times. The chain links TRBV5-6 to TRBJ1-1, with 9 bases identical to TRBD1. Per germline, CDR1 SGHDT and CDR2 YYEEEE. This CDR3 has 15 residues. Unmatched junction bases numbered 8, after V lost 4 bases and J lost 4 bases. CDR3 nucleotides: TGTGCCAGCAGCCAAGGGACAGGGACGTCCACTGAAGCTTTCTTT. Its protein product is CASSQGTGTSTEAFF.

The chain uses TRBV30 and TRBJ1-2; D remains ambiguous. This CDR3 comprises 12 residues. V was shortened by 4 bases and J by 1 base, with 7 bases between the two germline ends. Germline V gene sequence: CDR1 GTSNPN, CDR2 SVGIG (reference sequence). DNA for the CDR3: TGTGCCTGGATGTACGGTAACTATGGCTACACCTTC. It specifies CAWMYGNYGYTF. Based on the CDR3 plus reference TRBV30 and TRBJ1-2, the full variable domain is SQTIHQWPATLVQPVGSPLSLECTVEGTSNPNLYWYRQAAGRGLQLLFYSVGIGQISSEVPQNLSASRPQDRQFILSSKKLLLSDSGFYLCAWMYGNYGYTFGSGTRLTVV.

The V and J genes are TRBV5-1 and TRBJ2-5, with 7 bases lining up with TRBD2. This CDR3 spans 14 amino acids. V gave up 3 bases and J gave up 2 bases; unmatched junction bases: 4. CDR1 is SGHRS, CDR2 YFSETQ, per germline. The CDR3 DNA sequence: TGCGCCAGCAGCTGGGGGGAGGGTCAAGAGACCCAGTACTTC. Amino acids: CASSWGEGQETQYF.

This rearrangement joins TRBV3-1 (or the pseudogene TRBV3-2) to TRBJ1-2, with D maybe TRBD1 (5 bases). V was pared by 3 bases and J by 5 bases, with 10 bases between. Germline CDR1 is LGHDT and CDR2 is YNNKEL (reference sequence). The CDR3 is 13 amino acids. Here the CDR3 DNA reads TGTGCCAGCAGCCACGACAGAAGATATGGCTACACCTTC. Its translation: CASSHDRRYGYTF.

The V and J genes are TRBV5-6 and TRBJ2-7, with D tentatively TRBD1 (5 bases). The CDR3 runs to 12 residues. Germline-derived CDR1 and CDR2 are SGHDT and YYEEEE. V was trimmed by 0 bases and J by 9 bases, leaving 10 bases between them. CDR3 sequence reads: CASSLGAGRQYV. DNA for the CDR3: TGTGCCAGCAGCTTGGGGGCAGGGCGGCAGTACGTC.

The CDR3 is CASSLGTGGIFEQYV. The CDR3 nucleotides read TGTGCCAGCAGTTTAGGGACAGGGGGGATATTCGAGCAGTACGTC. V usage is TRBV28 and J usage is TRBJ2-7; 11 nucleotides agree with TRBD1. V dropped 2 bases and J dropped 6; count of bases not matched to a gene: 6. The CDR3 length is 15 residues. Germline loops: CDR1 MDHEN, CDR2 SYDVKM.

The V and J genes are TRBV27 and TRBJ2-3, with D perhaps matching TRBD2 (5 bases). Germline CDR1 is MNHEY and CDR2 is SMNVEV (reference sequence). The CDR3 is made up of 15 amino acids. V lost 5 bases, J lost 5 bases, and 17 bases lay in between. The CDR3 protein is CASSSGVGLVDTQYF. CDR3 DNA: TGTGCCAGCAGTAGCGGAGTAGGGCTAGTAGATACGCAGTATTTT.

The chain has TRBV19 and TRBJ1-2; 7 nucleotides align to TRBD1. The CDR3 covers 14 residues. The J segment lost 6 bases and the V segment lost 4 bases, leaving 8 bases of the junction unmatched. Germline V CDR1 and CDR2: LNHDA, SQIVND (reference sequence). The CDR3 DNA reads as TGTGCCAGTAGTACCGGGGAAACAGGGGATGGCTACACCTTC. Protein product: CASSTGETGDGYTF.

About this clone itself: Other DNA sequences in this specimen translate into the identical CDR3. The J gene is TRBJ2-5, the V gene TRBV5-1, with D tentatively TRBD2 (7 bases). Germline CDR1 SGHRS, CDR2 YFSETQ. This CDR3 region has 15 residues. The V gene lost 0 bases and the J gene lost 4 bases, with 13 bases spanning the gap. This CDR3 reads CASSLGRGAGETQYF. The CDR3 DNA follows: TGCGCCAGCAGCTTGGGCCGGGGGGCGGGAGAGACCCAGTACTTC.

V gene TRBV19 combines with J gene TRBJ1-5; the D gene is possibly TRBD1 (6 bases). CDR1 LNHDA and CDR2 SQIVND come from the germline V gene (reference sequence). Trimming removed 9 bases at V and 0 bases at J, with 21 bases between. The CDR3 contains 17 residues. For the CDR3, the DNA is TGTGCCAGCACCCGGGGGGGCATCGGATTTAGCAATCAGCCCCAGCATTTT. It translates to CASTRGGIGFSNQPQHF.

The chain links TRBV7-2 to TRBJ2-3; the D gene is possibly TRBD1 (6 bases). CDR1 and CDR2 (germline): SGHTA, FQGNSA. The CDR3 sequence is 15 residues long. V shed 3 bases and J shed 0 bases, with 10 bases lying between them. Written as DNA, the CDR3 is TGTGCCAGCAGCTTCCAGGGGTATAGCACAGATACGCAGTATTTT. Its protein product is CASSFQGYSTDTQYF.

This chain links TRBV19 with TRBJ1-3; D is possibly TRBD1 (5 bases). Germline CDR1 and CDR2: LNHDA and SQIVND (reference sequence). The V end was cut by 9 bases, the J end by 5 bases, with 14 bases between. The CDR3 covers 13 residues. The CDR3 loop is CASQQGNRNTIYF. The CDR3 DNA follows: TGTGCCAGCCAGCAGGGAAACAGAAACACCATATATTTT.

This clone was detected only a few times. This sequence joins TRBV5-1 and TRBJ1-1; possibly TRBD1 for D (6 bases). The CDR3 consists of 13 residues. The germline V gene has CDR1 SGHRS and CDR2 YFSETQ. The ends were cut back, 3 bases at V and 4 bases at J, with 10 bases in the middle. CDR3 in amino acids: CASSWTAATEAFF. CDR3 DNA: TGCGCCAGCAGCTGGACAGCGGCCACTGAAGCTTTCTTT.

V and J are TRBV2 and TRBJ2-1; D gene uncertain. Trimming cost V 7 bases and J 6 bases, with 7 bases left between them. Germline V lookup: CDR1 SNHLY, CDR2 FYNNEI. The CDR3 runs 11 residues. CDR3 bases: TGTGCCAGCAATCTCGTCAATGAGCAGTTCTTC. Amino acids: CASNLVNEQFF.

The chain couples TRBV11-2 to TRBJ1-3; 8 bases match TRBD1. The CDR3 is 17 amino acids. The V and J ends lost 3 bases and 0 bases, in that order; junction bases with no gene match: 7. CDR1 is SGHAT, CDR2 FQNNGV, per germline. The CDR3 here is CASSFPGGVSSGNTIYF. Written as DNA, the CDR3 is TGTGCCAGCAGCTTTCCAGGGGGCGTATCCTCTGGAAACACCATATATTTT. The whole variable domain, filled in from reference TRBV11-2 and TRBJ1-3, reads EAGVAQSPRYKIIEKRQSVAFWCNPISGHATLYWYQQILGQGPKLLIQFQNNGVVDDSQLPKDRFSAERLKGVDSTLKIQPAKLEDSAVYLCASSFPGGVSSGNTIYFGEGSWLTVV.

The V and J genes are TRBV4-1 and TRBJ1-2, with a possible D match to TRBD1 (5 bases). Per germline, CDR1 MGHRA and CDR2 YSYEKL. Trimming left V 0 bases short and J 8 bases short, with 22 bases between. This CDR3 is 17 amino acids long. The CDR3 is CASSQEESEGVIYGYTF. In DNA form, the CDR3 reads TGCGCCAGCAGCCAAGAGGAGTCGGAAGGGGTAATTTACGGCTACACCTTC.

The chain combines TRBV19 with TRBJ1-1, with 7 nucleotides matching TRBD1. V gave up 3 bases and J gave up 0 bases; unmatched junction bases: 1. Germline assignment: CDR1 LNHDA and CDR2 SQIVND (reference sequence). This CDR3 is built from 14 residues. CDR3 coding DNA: TGTGCCAGTAGTATGGGGACAGTGAACACTGAAGCTTTCTTT. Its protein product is CASSMGTVNTEAFF.

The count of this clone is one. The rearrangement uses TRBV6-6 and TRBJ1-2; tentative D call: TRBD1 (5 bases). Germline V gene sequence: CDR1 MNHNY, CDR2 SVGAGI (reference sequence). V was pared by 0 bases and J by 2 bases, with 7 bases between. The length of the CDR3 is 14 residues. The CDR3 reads CASSYSAGNYGYTF. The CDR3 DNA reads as TGTGCCAGCAGTTACTCTGCAGGGAACTATGGCTACACCTTC.

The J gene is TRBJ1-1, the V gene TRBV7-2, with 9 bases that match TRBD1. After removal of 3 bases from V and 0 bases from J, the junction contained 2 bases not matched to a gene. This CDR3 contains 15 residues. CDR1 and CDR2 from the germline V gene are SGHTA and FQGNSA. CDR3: CASSLRDRVNTEAFF. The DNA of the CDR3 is TGTGCCAGCAGCTTGCGGGACAGGGTGAACACTGAAGCTTTCTTT. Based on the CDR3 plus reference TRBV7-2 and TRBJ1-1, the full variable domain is GAGVSQSPSNKVTEKGKDVELRCDPISGHTALYWYRQSLGQGLEFLIYFQGNSAPDKSGLPSDRFSAERTGGSVSTLTIQRTQQEDSAVYLCASSLRDRVNTEAFFGQGTRLTVV.

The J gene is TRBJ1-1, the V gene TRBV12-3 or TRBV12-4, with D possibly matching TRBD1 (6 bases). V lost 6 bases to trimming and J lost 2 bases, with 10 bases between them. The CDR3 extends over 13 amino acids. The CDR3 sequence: CASRIQGNTEAFF. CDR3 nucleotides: TGTGCCAGCAGGATACAGGGTAACACTGAAGCTTTCTTT.

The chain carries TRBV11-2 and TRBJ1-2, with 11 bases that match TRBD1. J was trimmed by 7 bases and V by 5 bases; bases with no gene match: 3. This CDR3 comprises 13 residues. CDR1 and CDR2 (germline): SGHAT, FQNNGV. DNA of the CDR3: TGTGCCAGCAGCCCGGACAGGGGGCGTGGCTACACCTTC. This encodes CASSPDRGRGYTF.

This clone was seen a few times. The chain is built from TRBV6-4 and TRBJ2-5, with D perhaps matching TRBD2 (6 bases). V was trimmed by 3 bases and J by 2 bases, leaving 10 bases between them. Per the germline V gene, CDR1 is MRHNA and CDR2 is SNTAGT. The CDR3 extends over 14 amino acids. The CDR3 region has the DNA TGTGCCAGCAGTGAAGTGGCGGGGCAAGAGACCCAGTACTTC. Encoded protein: CASSEVAGQETQYF.

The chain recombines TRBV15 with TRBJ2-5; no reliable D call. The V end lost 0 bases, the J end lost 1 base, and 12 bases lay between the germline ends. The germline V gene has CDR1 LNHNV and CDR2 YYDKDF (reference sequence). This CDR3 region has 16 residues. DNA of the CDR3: TGTGCCACCAGCAGAGATAGTCAGCAGGTCCAAGAGACCCAGTACTTC. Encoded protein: CATSRDSQQVQETQYF.

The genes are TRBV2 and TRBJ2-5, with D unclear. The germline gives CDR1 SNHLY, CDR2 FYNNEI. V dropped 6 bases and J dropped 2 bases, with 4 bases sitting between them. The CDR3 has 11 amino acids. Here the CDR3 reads CASRLQETQYF. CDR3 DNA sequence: TGTGCCAGCAGACTTCAAGAGACCCAGTACTTC.

DNA for the CDR3: TGTGCCAGCAGCCGTCTTGGGGAGACTGTTAACTATGGCTACACCTTC. Its protein product is CASSRLGETVNYGYTF. This chain connects TRBV9 to TRBJ1-2; D not resolved. CDR3 length equals 16 residues. CDR1 is SGDLS, CDR2 YYNGEE, per germline. V was cut by 4 bases and J by 1 base, with 17 bases left in between.

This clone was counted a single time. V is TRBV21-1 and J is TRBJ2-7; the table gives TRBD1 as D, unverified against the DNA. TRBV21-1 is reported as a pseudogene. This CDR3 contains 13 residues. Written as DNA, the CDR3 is TGTGCCAGCAGCCCAAAGGGGTTCTACGAGCAGTACGTC. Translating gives CASSPKGFYEQYV.

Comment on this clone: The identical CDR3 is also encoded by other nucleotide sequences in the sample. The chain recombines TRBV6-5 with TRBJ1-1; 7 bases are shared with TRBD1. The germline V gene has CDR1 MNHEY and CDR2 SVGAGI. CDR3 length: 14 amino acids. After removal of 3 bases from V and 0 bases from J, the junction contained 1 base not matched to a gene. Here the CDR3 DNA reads TGTGCCAGCAGTTATGACAGGGTGAACACTGAAGCTTTCTTT. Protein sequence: CASSYDRVNTEAFF.